The T cell receptor beta chain under discussion was sequenced for a study of cytomegalovirus exposure and HLA in healthy donors. Points on this clone: Its antigen is as yet unknown.

The study ran its PCR with 60 Vbeta and 13 Jbeta primers. Measured with immunoSEQ multiplex PCR; TCRdb has only the in-frame clones, and not every one. The profile shows some 28,000 clones, roughly 60% of them singletons. General study findings and limits: Common viral pathogens seemed, in a later analysis, to connect with several of the most significant clusters. TCR beta V- and J-gene trimming, according to a later analysis, was linked to a missense DCLRE1C variant. At a 0.05 false discovery rate, a later analysis found about 17,000 TCR beta sequences to be associated with HLA alleles.

Source material: PBMCs. The sequence came from a male donor in good health and CMV-seropositive.

CDR3 loop: CASSEPLFSNNEQFF. The CDR3 DNA reads as TGTGCCAGCTCTGAGCCCCTATTTTCAAACAATGAGCAGTTCTTC. The V gene is TRBV25-1, the J gene TRBJ2-1; D is unresolved. V was shortened by 8 bases and J by 5 bases, with 19 bases between the two germline ends. CDR1 is MGHDK and CDR2 is SYGVNS in the germline V gene. This CDR3 has 15 residues.